A selection of T cell receptor beta chains follows, all from one sample in a study of blood T cell repertoires in COVID-19. Here immunoSEQ multiplex PCR was the method, and the copy in TCRdb shows in-frame clones only, minus some. Among under 200,000 clones listed, around 89% were seen once. The sequenced sample consisted of peripheral blood. These receptors were collected from a man aged 35 to 55 with active or convalescent COVID-19. CDR3s include the opening cysteine and the closing phenylalanine or tryptophan. The D gene is left open where the match is weak. Rows may omit the clone size; those that give it use once, few, many or a size class.

CDR3aa: CAISLGSETGDYEQYF
CDR3nt: TGTGCCATCAGTCTTGGATCTGAAACGGGTGACTACGAGCAGTACTTC
v_gene: TRBV10-3
j_gene: TRBJ2-7
d_gene: NA
abundance: NA

CDR3aa: CAWAYGQAYEQYF
CDR3nt: TGTGCCTGGGCCTATGGACAGGCCTACGAGCAGTACTTC
v_gene: TRBV30
j_gene: TRBJ2-7
d_gene: TRBD1
abundance: NA

CDR3aa: CASSPSRDRGNEQFF
CDR3nt: TGTGCCAGCTCACCAAGCAGGGATCGCGGCAATGAGCAGTTCTTC
v_gene: TRBV18
j_gene: TRBJ2-1
d_gene: NA
abundance: NA

CDR3aa: CASSIWDRGHEQYF
CDR3nt: TGTGCCAGTAGTATCTGGGACAGGGGGCACGAGCAGTACTTC
v_gene: TRBV19
j_gene: TRBJ2-7
d_gene: TRBD1
abundance: NA

CDR3aa: CASSQGRDGWVASGFSYEQYF
CDR3nt: TGTGCCAGCAGCCAAGGCAGGGACGGCTGGGTGGCTAGCGGCTTCTCCTACGAGCAGTACTTC
v_gene: TRBV14
j_gene: TRBJ2-7
d_gene: TRBD2
abundance: NA

CDR3aa: CASSEVAVQETQYF
CDR3nt: TGTGCCAGCAGTGAAGTAGCGGTACAAGAGACCCAGTACTTC
v_gene: TRBV2
j_gene: TRBJ2-5
d_gene: NA
abundance: NA

CDR3aa: CASSPDRAIAKNIQYF
CDR3nt: TGTGCCAGCAGCCCAGACAGGGCTATAGCCAAAAACATTCAGTACTTC
v_gene: TRBV7-9
j_gene: TRBJ2-4
d_gene: TRBD1
abundance: NA

CDR3aa: CASSPSGNARLYF
CDR3nt: TGTGCCAGCAGCCCATCGGGGAACGCGCGTCTGTATTTT
v_gene: TRBV4-2
j_gene: TRBJ2-3
d_gene: NA
abundance: NA

CDR3aa: CASSFGGQGVDEQYF
CDR3nt: TGTGCCAGCAGCTTCGGGGGACAGGGGGTAGACGAGCAGTACTTC
v_gene: TRBV7-9
j_gene: TRBJ2-7
d_gene: TRBD1
abundance: NA

CDR3aa: CASSRQGRYEQYF
CDR3nt: TGTGCCAGCAGTCGGCAGGGTAGGTACGAGCAGTACTTC
v_gene: TRBV6-5
j_gene: TRBJ2-7
d_gene: NA
abundance: NA

CDR3aa: CASRGAGTAYNEQFF
CDR3nt: TGTGCCAGCAGGGGAGCCGGGACAGCTTACAATGAGCAGTTCTTC
v_gene: TRBV7-2
j_gene: TRBJ2-1
d_gene: TRBD1
abundance: NA

CDR3aa: CASTPPAAWEQYF
CDR3nt: TGTGCCAGCACTCCTCCCGCAGCGTGGGAGCAGTACTTC
v_gene: TRBV11-2
j_gene: TRBJ2-7
d_gene: NA
abundance: NA

CDR3aa: CATRQGATFF
CDR3nt: TGTGCCACCCGCCAGGGGGCGACTTTCTTT
v_gene: TRBV24-1
j_gene: TRBJ1-1
d_gene: TRBD1
abundance: NA

CDR3aa: CASSQWGLAGGSADTQYF
CDR3nt: TGTGCCAGCAGCCAATGGGGACTAGCGGGAGGTTCGGCAGATACGCAGTATTTT
v_gene: TRBV3-1/TRBV3-2
j_gene: TRBJ2-3
d_gene: TRBD2
abundance: NA

CDR3aa: CASRSTGENYGYTF
CDR3nt: TGTGCCAGTAGATCGACAGGGGAGAACTATGGCTACACCTTC
v_gene: TRBV19
j_gene: TRBJ1-2
d_gene: TRBD1
abundance: NA

CDR3aa: CASSLGGEDQPQHF
CDR3nt: TGTGCCAGCAGTTTAGGAGGGGAGGATCAGCCCCAGCATTTT
v_gene: TRBV27
j_gene: TRBJ1-5
d_gene: NA
abundance: NA

CDR3aa: CSVAAGGSYNEQFF
CDR3nt: TGCAGCGTTGCGGCAGGTGGGTCCTACAATGAGCAGTTCTTC
v_gene: TRBV29-1
j_gene: TRBJ2-1
d_gene: NA
abundance: NA

CDR3aa: CASSLGQGGNYGYTF
CDR3nt: TGCGCCAGCAGCCTAGGACAAGGGGGAAACTATGGCTACACCTTC
v_gene: TRBV5-1
j_gene: TRBJ1-2
d_gene: NA
abundance: NA

CDR3aa: CASSLGQNQPQHF
CDR3nt: TGCGCCAGCAGCCTCGGACAGAATCAGCCCCAGCATTTT
v_gene: TRBV5-1
j_gene: TRBJ1-5
d_gene: NA
abundance: NA

CDR3aa: CSGGLTEAFF
CDR3nt: TGCAGCGGGGGACTTACTGAAGCTTTCTTT
v_gene: TRBV29-1
j_gene: TRBJ1-1
d_gene: NA
abundance: NA

CDR3aa: CASRGIRGDLTEAFF
CDR3nt: TGCGCCAGCAGAGGGATCAGGGGGGATTTGACTGAAGCTTTCTTT
v_gene: TRBV5-1
j_gene: TRBJ1-1
d_gene: TRBD1
abundance: NA

CDR3aa: CASSLDRLDEQYF
CDR3nt: TGTGCCAGCAGCTTAGACAGGTTGGACGAGCAGTACTTC
v_gene: TRBV11-2
j_gene: TRBJ2-7
d_gene: NA
abundance: NA

CDR3aa: CASSSLLNYGYTF
CDR3nt: TGTGCCAGCAGTTCCTTACTAAACTATGGCTACACCTTC
v_gene: TRBV12-3/TRBV12-4
j_gene: TRBJ1-2
d_gene: NA
abundance: NA

CDR3aa: CASSPGGPGNTIYF
CDR3nt: TGTGCCAGCAGTCCAGGGGGGCCTGGAAACACCATATATTTT
v_gene: TRBV28
j_gene: TRBJ1-3
d_gene: TRBD1
abundance: NA

CDR3aa: CASSPIGTGDEQYF
CDR3nt: TGCGCCAGCAGCCCGATAGGGACAGGGGACGAGCAGTACTTC
v_gene: TRBV4-1
j_gene: TRBJ2-7
d_gene: TRBD1
abundance: few

CDR3aa: CASSPNQGITETQYF
CDR3nt: TGTGCCAGCAGCCCCAATCAGGGGATTACGGAGACCCAGTACTTC
v_gene: TRBV9
j_gene: TRBJ2-5
d_gene: NA
abundance: NA

CDR3aa: CASSLDNNEQFF
CDR3nt: TGTGCCAGCAGCTTAGACAACAATGAGCAGTTCTTC
v_gene: TRBV7-2
j_gene: TRBJ2-1
d_gene: NA
abundance: NA

CDR3aa: CAISESIGGRETQYF
CDR3nt: TGTGCCATCAGTGAGTCGATCGGGGGACGGGAGACCCAGTACTTC
v_gene: TRBV10-3
j_gene: TRBJ2-5
d_gene: NA
abundance: NA

CDR3aa: CASSYQVGQPQHF
CDR3nt: TGTGCCAGCAGTTACCAGGTGGGTCAGCCCCAGCATTTT
v_gene: TRBV6-5
j_gene: TRBJ1-5
d_gene: NA
abundance: NA

CDR3aa: CASSQDRSTGELNYGYTF
CDR3nt: TGCGCCAGCAGCCAAGATCGGTCGACAGGGGAGTTGAACTATGGCTACACCTTC
v_gene: TRBV4-1
j_gene: TRBJ1-2
d_gene: TRBD1
abundance: NA

CDR3aa: CASSIPTGDSMGTIYF
CDR3nt: TGTGCCAGTAGTATTCCGACAGGGGACAGCATGGGCACCATATATTTT
v_gene: TRBV19
j_gene: TRBJ1-3
d_gene: TRBD1
abundance: NA

CDR3aa: CASSWDRGSYEQYF
CDR3nt: TGTGCCAGCAGTTGGGACAGGGGTTCCTACGAGCAGTACTTC
v_gene: TRBV7-9
j_gene: TRBJ2-7
d_gene: TRBD1
abundance: few

CDR3aa: CASSRDTYGYTF
CDR3nt: TGCGCCAGCAGCCGGGACACCTATGGCTACACCTTC
v_gene: TRBV5-1
j_gene: TRBJ1-2
d_gene: NA
abundance: NA

CDR3aa: CASSIGVDTQYF
CDR3nt: TGTGCCAGTAGTATAGGCGTAGATACGCAGTATTTT
v_gene: TRBV19
j_gene: TRBJ2-3
d_gene: NA
abundance: NA

CDR3aa: CASSLTGERGYTF
CDR3nt: TGTGCCAGCAGCTTGACAGGGGAGAGAGGCTACACCTTC
v_gene: TRBV5-4
j_gene: TRBJ1-2
d_gene: TRBD1
abundance: NA

CDR3aa: CASSFPSPDSQYF
CDR3nt: TGCGCCAGCAGCTTTCCCTCTCCTGACTCGCAGTATTTT
v_gene: TRBV5-1
j_gene: TRBJ2-3
d_gene: NA
abundance: NA

CDR3aa: CASSYGRDNQPQHF
CDR3nt: TGTGCCAGCAGTTACGGCCGGGACAATCAGCCCCAGCATTTT
v_gene: TRBV6-5
j_gene: TRBJ1-5
d_gene: NA
abundance: NA

CDR3aa: CASSLVQASYEQYF
CDR3nt: TGTGCCAGCAGCTTAGTACAGGCGTCCTACGAGCAGTACTTC
v_gene: TRBV7-9
j_gene: TRBJ2-7
d_gene: NA
abundance: NA

CDR3aa: CASSSVGKAFF
CDR3nt: TGTGCCAGCAGCAGCGTCGGGAAAGCTTTCTTT
v_gene: TRBV7-6
j_gene: TRBJ1-1
d_gene: NA
abundance: NA

CDR3aa: CASSLKRDPGREQYF
CDR3nt: TGTGCCAGCAGCCTTAAGCGGGATCCGGGGAGGGAGCAGTACTTC
v_gene: TRBV7-8
j_gene: TRBJ2-7
d_gene: TRBD2
abundance: NA

CDR3aa: CASSETGPIRPLEQYF
CDR3nt: TGTGCCAGCAGTGAAACAGGCCCTATCCGGCCCCTCGAGCAGTACTTC
v_gene: TRBV25-1
j_gene: TRBJ2-7
d_gene: NA
abundance: NA

CDR3aa: CASNSNDLAKNIQYF
CDR3nt: TGTGCCAGTAACTCAAACGACTTAGCCAAAAACATTCAGTACTTC
v_gene: TRBV19
j_gene: TRBJ2-4
d_gene: NA
abundance: NA

CDR3aa: CASLPLTVGSSGANVLTF
CDR3nt: TGTGCTAGCCTCCCCCTTACGGTCGGGAGCTCTGGGGCCAACGTCCTGACTTTC
v_gene: TRBV7-7
j_gene: TRBJ2-6
d_gene: NA
abundance: NA

CDR3aa: CASSQTGVNTEAFF
CDR3nt: TGTGCCAGTAGTCAGACAGGCGTGAACACTGAAGCTTTCTTT
v_gene: TRBV19
j_gene: TRBJ1-1
d_gene: NA
abundance: NA

CDR3aa: CASSLEGELAEKQETQYF
CDR3nt: TGTGCCAGCAGCTTAGAGGGGGAACTAGCGGAGAAACAAGAGACCCAGTACTTC
v_gene: TRBV11-3
j_gene: TRBJ2-5
d_gene: TRBD2
abundance: NA

CDR3aa: CATSDFTGEGETQYF
CDR3nt: TGTGCCACCAGTGATTTCACCGGCGAGGGAGAGACCCAGTACTTC
v_gene: TRBV24-1
j_gene: TRBJ2-5
d_gene: NA
abundance: NA

CDR3aa: CASSLNRGLRETQYF
CDR3nt: TGTGCTAGCAGCTTGAACAGGGGGCTACGGGAGACCCAGTACTTC
v_gene: TRBV7-7
j_gene: TRBJ2-5
d_gene: TRBD1
abundance: NA

CDR3aa: CASSPSGQTSNYGYTF
CDR3nt: TGTGCCAGCAGTCCCTCGGGACAGACTTCTAACTATGGCTACACCTTC
v_gene: TRBV28
j_gene: TRBJ1-2
d_gene: TRBD1
abundance: NA

CDR3aa: CASTTSRGGPRAQYF
CDR3nt: TGTGCCAGCACTACCTCCCGAGGGGGCCCACGGGCCCAGTACTTC
v_gene: TRBV6-5
j_gene: TRBJ2-5
d_gene: TRBD1
abundance: NA

CDR3aa: CASSLGTYNEQFF
CDR3nt: TGTGCCAGCAGTCTCGGGACCTACAATGAGCAGTTCTTC
v_gene: TRBV28
j_gene: TRBJ2-1
d_gene: NA
abundance: once

CDR3aa: CASSLWGRGNTGELFF
CDR3nt: TGTGCCAGCAGCTTATGGGGCAGGGGGAACACCGGGGAGCTGTTTTTT
v_gene: TRBV7-2
j_gene: TRBJ2-2
d_gene: NA
abundance: NA

CDR3aa: CASSSSGTAVNTIYF
CDR3nt: TGTGCCAGCAGCTCCTCCGGGACAGCCGTAAACACCATATATTTT
v_gene: TRBV7-2
j_gene: TRBJ1-3
d_gene: TRBD1
abundance: NA

CDR3aa: CASKGDRVDQPQHF
CDR3nt: TGTGCCAGCAAAGGAGACAGGGTCGATCAGCCCCAGCATTTT
v_gene: TRBV6-5
j_gene: TRBJ1-5
d_gene: TRBD1
abundance: few

CDR3aa: CASSPDSSALGNTIYF
CDR3nt: TGTGCCAGCTCCCCGGACAGCTCGGCTCTGGGAAACACCATATATTTT
v_gene: TRBV18
j_gene: TRBJ1-3
d_gene: NA
abundance: NA